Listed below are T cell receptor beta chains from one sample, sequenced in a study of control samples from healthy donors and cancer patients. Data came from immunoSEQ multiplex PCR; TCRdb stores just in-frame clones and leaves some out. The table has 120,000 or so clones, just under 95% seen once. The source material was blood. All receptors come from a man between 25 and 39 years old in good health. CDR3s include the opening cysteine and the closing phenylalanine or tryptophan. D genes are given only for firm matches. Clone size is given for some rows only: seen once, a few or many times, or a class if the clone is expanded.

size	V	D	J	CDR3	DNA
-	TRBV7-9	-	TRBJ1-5	CASSFPDSNQPQHF	TGTGCCAGCAGCTTCCCAGATAGCAATCAGCCCCAGCATTTT
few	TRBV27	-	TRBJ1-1	CASSPPRTWNTEAFF	TGTGCCAGCAGTCCCCCCCGCACTTGGAACACTGAAGCTTTCTTT
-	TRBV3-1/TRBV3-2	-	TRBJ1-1	CASSQEAGAFF	TGTGCCAGCAGCCAAGAGGCCGGGGCGTTCTTT
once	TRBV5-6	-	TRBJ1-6	CASSLQGSNSPLHF	TGTGCCAGCAGCTTGCAGGGGAGTAATTCACCCCTCCACTTT
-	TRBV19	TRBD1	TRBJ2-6	CASSRDSLTIGANVLTF	TGTGCCAGTAGTCGGGACAGTCTGACGATTGGGGCCAACGTCCTGACTTTC
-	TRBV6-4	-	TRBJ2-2	CASSDGQSAGELFF	TGTGCCAGCAGTGACGGACAGTCCGCCGGGGAGCTGTTTTTT
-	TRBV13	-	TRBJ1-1	CASSGRGLNTEAFF	TGTGCCAGCAGCGGCAGGGGCTTGAACACTGAAGCTTTCTTT
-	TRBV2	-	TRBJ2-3	CASSEAYRRDTQYF	TGTGCCAGCAGTGAAGCGTATAGGAGGGATACGCAGTATTTT
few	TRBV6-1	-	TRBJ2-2	CASSEEVGAPGELFF	TGTGCCAGCAGTGAAGAGGTGGGGGCCCCCGGGGAGCTGTTTTTT
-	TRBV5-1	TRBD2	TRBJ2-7	CASSWRGGMEQYF	TGCGCCAGCAGCTGGCGGGGGGGAATGGAGCAGTACTTC
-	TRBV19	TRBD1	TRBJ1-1	CASWDRGRWAFF	TGTGCCAGCTGGGACAGGGGGAGATGGGCTTTCTTT
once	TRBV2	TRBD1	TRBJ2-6	CASSGEGTGRASGANVLTF	TGTGCCAGCAGTGGGGAGGGGACAGGGAGGGCCTCTGGGGCCAACGTCCTGACTTTC
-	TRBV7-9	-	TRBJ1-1	CASSLGATDEAFF	TGTGCCAGCAGCTTAGGCGCGACAGATGAAGCTTTCTTT
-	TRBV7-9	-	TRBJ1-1	CASSLAGVQEAFF	TGTGCCAGCAGCTTAGCGGGAGTACAGGAAGCTTTCTTT
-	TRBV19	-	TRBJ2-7	CASSIQETYEQYF	TGTGCCAGTAGTATCCAGGAGACCTACGAGCAGTACTTC
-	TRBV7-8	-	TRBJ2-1	CASSSGSGHEQFF	TGTGCCAGCAGCTCTGGGTCCGGCCATGAGCAGTTCTTC
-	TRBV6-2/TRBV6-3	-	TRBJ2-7	CASSYGGGGSYEQYF	TGTGCCAGCAGTTACGGGGGTGGAGGCTCCTACGAGCAGTACTTC
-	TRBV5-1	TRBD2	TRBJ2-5	CASSLVGTIPETQYF	TGCGCCAGCAGCTTGGTTGGGACTATCCCAGAGACCCAGTACTTC
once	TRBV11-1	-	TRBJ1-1	CASSLGRGGTEAFF	TGTGCCAGCAGCTTAGGACGAGGAGGCACTGAAGCTTTCTTT
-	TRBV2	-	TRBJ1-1	CASRGQQKNTEAFF	TGTGCCAGCAGAGGACAGCAGAAGAACACTGAAGCTTTCTTT
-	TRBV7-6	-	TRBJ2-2	CASSLTAKELFF	TGTGCCAGCAGCTTAACGGCGAAGGAGCTGTTTTTT
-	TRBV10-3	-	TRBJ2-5	CAISERETQYF	TGTGCCATCAGTGAAAGGGAGACCCAGTACTTC
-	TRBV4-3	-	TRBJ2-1	CASSRVQKRGIYNEQFF	TGCGCCAGCAGCCGGGTCCAGAAAAGGGGGATCTACAATGAGCAGTTCTTC
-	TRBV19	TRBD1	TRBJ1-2	CASSTWDRANYGYTF	TGTGCCAGTAGTACTTGGGACAGGGCTAACTATGGCTACACCTTC
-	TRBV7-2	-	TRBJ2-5	CASSFGGAKETQYF	TGTGCCAGCAGCTTCGGGGGCGCTAAAGAGACCCAGTACTTC
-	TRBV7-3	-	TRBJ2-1	CASSIGTGSYNEQFF	TGTGCCAGCAGCATAGGGACTGGCTCCTACAATGAGCAGTTCTTC
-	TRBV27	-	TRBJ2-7	CASSPPKGYRPYEQYF	TGTGCCAGCAGCCCCCCAAAGGGCTATCGACCCTACGAGCAGTACTTC
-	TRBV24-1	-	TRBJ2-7	CATSETSPQVPSSYEQYF	TGTGCCACCAGTGAAACGAGCCCACAGGTGCCGAGCTCCTACGAGCAGTACTTC
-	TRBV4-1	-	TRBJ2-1	CASSQVGDNEQFF	TGCGCCAGCAGCCAAGTGGGGGACAATGAGCAGTTCTTC
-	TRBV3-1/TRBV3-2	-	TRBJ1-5	CASSPTGYSNQPQHF	TGTGCCAGCAGTCCGACAGGTTATAGCAATCAGCCCCAGCATTTT
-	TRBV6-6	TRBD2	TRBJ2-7	CASSYFPGGEQYF	TGTGCCAGCAGTTACTTCCCGGGGGGCGAGCAGTACTTC
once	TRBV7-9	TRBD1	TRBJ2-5	CASSLDPQGAWETQYF	TGTGCCAGCAGCTTAGATCCCCAGGGGGCCTGGGAGACCCAGTACTTC
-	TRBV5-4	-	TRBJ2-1	CASSPDYYNEQFF	TGTGCCAGCAGCCCGGACTACTACAATGAGCAGTTCTTC
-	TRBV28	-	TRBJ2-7	CASSLLRVDEQYF	TGTGCCAGCAGTTTACTCAGGGTGGACGAGCAGTACTTC
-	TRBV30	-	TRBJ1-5	CAWSVPGAFSNQPQHF	TGTGCCTGGAGTGTACCAGGGGCGTTTAGCAATCAGCCCCAGCATTTT
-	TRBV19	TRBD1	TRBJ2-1	CASSIFYSTGGGWGEQFF	TGTGCCAGTAGTATCTTTTACTCGACAGGGGGCGGGTGGGGTGAGCAGTTCTTC
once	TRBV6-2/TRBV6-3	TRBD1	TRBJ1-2	CASSYSDRDPYGYTF	TGTGCCAGCAGTTACTCTGACAGGGATCCCTATGGCTACACCTTC
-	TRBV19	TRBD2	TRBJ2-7	CASTLTSEGEQYF	TGTGCCAGTACTCTGACTAGCGAGGGGGAGCAGTACTTC
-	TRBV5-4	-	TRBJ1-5	CASSLGPGFSNQPQHF	TGTGCCAGCAGCTTGGGCCCAGGCTTTAGCAATCAGCCCCAGCATTTT
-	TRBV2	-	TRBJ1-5	CASSEALRGGATQHF	TGTGCCAGCAGTGAAGCGCTTCGAGGGGGAGCCACCCAGCATTTT
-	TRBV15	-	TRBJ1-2	CATRKGGNYGYTF	TGTGCCACCAGAAAGGGAGGGAACTATGGCTACACCTTC
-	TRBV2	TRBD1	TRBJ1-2	CASSEERQGFPGGYTF	TGTGCCAGCAGTGAGGAACGACAGGGTTTCCCTGGTGGCTACACCTTC
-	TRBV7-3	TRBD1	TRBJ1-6	CASSPLGQGGNSPLHF	TGTGCCAGCAGCCCCCTCGGACAGGGAGGAAATTCACCCCTCCACTTT
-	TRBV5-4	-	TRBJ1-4	CASSSPADGNEKLFF	TGTGCCAGCAGCTCGCCAGCGGACGGGAATGAAAAACTGTTTTTT